This T cell receptor beta chain stems from a study of early stage breast cancer tumors. General study findings and limits: Compared with adjacent normal breast, tumors showed 2 to 2.5-fold denser, more clonal T cells.

TCRdb keeps only in-frame clones here, not all; method: immunoSEQ multiplex PCR. The sample lists about 38,000 clones; 70% to 80% were seen once. Note on this clone: Its specificity is not known.

The CDR3 contains 12 residues. V gave up 2 bases and J gave up 6 bases, with 6 bases separating them. Germline loops: CDR1 SGHDT, CDR2 YYEEEE. This sequence joins TRBV5-6 and TRBJ1-3; no reliable D call. Sequenced input: blood. The sequence was obtained from a person between 55 and 70 years old with breast cancer. DNA of the CDR3: TGTGCCAGCAGCTTTGGACTAAACACCATATATTTT. It translates to CASSFGLNTIYF.